The 13 T cell receptor beta chains below were found in one sample sequenced in a study of cytomegalovirus exposure and HLA in healthy donors. Only in-frame clones appear in the TCRdb table, and some are missing; sequencing was by immunoSEQ multiplex PCR. The top ten clones hold 3% to 4% of a sample with more than 95,000 clones, 86% of them seen once. The sample comprised PBMCs. These receptors came from a woman younger than 30 in good health and CMV-seropositive.

The chain couples TRBV7-8 to TRBJ2-7, with D perhaps matching TRBD2 (6 bases). Germline V gives CDR1 SGHVS, CDR2 FQNEAQ. The CDR3 contains 14 residues. V lost 2 bases and J lost 0, with 8 bases in between. The DNA of the CDR3 is TGTGCCAGCAGCTTACGGGGGTACTCCTACGAGCAGTACTTC. Its translation: CASSLRGYSYEQYF.

The chain couples TRBV28 to TRBJ2-1, with unresolved D. The V end lost 6 bases, the J end lost 4 bases, and 16 bases lay between the germline ends. The length of the CDR3 is 15 residues. The germline gives CDR1 MDHEN, CDR2 SYDVKM. CDR3: CASRYSRPPYNEQFF. In DNA form, the CDR3 reads TGTGCCAGCAGGTACTCCCGCCCCCCTTACAATGAGCAGTTCTTC.

The V and J genes are TRBV2 and TRBJ1-1; TRBD1 might be the D (6 bases). The ends were cut back, 6 bases at V and 4 bases at J, with 9 bases in the middle. CDR1 is SNHLY, CDR2 FYNNEI, per germline. The CDR3 contains 12 residues. The CDR3, as DNA: TGTGCCAGCAGAGCACAGGGCACTGAAGCTTTCTTT. Translated: CASRAQGTEAFF.

The chain uses TRBV11-2 and TRBJ2-7, with 8 nucleotides matching TRBD1. Per germline, CDR1 SGHAT and CDR2 FQNNGV. The CDR3 is 16 residues long. V shed 5 bases, J shed 0 bases, and the junction held 9 bases outside the gene matches. CDR3 in amino acids: CASSLDRDRSSYEQYF. The CDR3 DNA reads TGTGCCAGCAGCCTCGACCGGGACAGGAGCTCCTACGAGCAGTACTTC. The complete variable domain, with remaining parts taken from reference TRBV11-2 and TRBJ2-7, reads EAGVAQSPRYKIIEKRQSVAFWCNPISGHATLYWYQQILGQGPKLLIQFQNNGVVDDSQLPKDRFSAERLKGVDSTLKIQPAKLEDSAVYLCASSLDRDRSSYEQYFGPGTRLTVT.

This CDR3 is CASSHAGLAGVGANVLTF. The CDR3 coding sequence is TGTGCCAGCAGCCACGCAGGACTAGCGGGAGTTGGGGCCAACGTCCTGACTTTC. The gene calls are TRBV4-2 and TRBJ2-6; 13 nucleotides match TRBD2. The CDR3 totals 18 residues. Per germline, CDR1 LGHNA and CDR2 YNFKEQ. Losses at the gene ends were 3 bases for V and 3 bases for J; bases not matched to a gene: 5.

V and J are TRBV29-1 and TRBJ2-7; a weak D match, TRBD1 (5 bases). This CDR3 comprises 12 residues. Germline-derived CDR1 and CDR2 are SQVTM and ANQGSEA. V gave up 6 bases and J gave up 2 bases, with 11 bases separating them. CDR3: CSVVTGAYEQYF. The CDR3 DNA is TGCAGCGTCGTAACAGGAGCCTACGAGCAGTACTTC.

The J gene is TRBJ2-2, the V gene TRBV7-3; the match to TRBD2 covers 8 bases. CDR3 size: 16 residues. Germline V gene data show CDR1 as SGHTA and CDR2 as FQGTGA. After removal of 2 bases from V and 6 bases from J, the junction contained 8 bases not matched to a gene. The DNA of the CDR3 is TGTGCCAGCAGCTTATACGGGGGGGTTCAACCCGGGGAGCTGTTTTTT. Protein product: CASSLYGGVQPGELFF.

The chain is built from TRBV28 and TRBJ2-1; maybe TRBD2 (6 bases). The germline V and J ends were trimmed by 5 bases and 9 bases, with 20 bases remaining between them. CDR3 length: 15 residues. The V gene's germline CDR1 is MDHEN and CDR2 SYDVKM. CDR3 DNA sequence: TGTGCCAGCAGTCCTACCCGGGGACTCCCTCCTGAGCAGTTCTTC. It specifies CASSPTRGLPPEQFF.

The CDR3 is CASSESRTSGNTIYF. In nucleotides, the CDR3 is TGTGCCAGCAGTGAATCTAGAACCTCTGGAAACACCATATATTTT. This chain uses TRBV25-1 with TRBJ1-3; no reliable D call. The V end was cut by 1 base, the J end by 0 bases, with 7 bases between. The CDR3 is 15 residues long. In germline, CDR1 is MGHDK, CDR2 SYGVNS.

This chain connects TRBV9 to TRBJ2-3; possibly TRBD1 for D (5 bases). Between the trimmed V and J ends, which lost 1 base and 2 bases, there was a span of 8 bases. In germline, CDR1 is SGDLS, CDR2 YYNGEE. The CDR3 length is 14 residues. CDR3 amino acids: CASSVSGSTDTQYF. In DNA form, the CDR3 reads TGTGCCAGCAGCGTATCAGGGTCCACAGATACGCAGTATTTT.

V is TRBV9 and J is TRBJ2-3; a weak D match, TRBD1 (6 bases). Looked up from germline, CDR1 is SGDLS and CDR2 is YYNGEE. This CDR3 comprises 14 residues. The V gene lost 4 bases and the J gene lost 2 bases, with 11 bases spanning the gap. The CDR3 nucleotides read TGTGCCAGCAGCTCGGACAGAAACACAGATACGCAGTATTTT. Translation gives CASSSDRNTDTQYF.

The rearrangement uses TRBV5-6 and TRBJ2-7; 12 bases are shared with TRBD2. Trimming at V came to 3 bases and at J to 3 bases, leaving 13 bases not matched to a gene. The CDR3 runs 18 residues. Germline loops: CDR1 SGHDT, CDR2 YYEEEE. CDR3 nucleotide sequence: TGTGCCAGCAGCTATAGGACTAGCGGGGCCGGCGCCTTCTACGAGCAGTACTTC. Protein sequence: CASSYRTSGAGAFYEQYF. Full variable domain (missing parts from reference TRBV5-6 and TRBJ2-7): DAGVTQSPTHLIKTRGQQVTLRCSPKSGHDTVSWYQQALGQGPQFIFQYYEEEERQRGNFPDRFSGHQFPNYSSELNVNALLLGDSALYLCASSYRTSGAGAFYEQYFGPGTRLTVT.

This clone was observed a handful of times. The gene calls are TRBV6-5 and TRBJ1-2, with no clear D. The CDR3 is made up of 14 amino acids. Looked up from germline, CDR1 is MNHEY and CDR2 is SVGAGI. Trimming removed 0 bases at V and 4 bases at J, with 9 bases between. Here the CDR3 DNA reads TGTGCCAGCAGTTACTCGGCAGGACTCTATGGCTACACCTTC. It translates to CASSYSAGLYGYTF.